This T cell receptor (beta chain) was found in a study of tumor-infiltrating lymphocytes in oesophageal squamous cell carcinoma. One entry per CDR3 protein results from TCRdb running MiXCR on the PCR reads. This sample carries around 15,000 distinct CDR3 sequences, around 52% of them seen once, and the ten largest clones take roughly 20%. This clonotype was seen once. Germline CDR1 and CDR2: MNHEY and SMNVEV (reference sequence). The CDR3 is 17 residues long. The sequenced sample consisted of esophageal tumor tissue. The chain links TRBV27 to TRBJ2-5; TRBD1 matches at 7 bases. The J call could be wrong; TRBJ1-2 is a better fit for the DNA end. This clonotype was sampled from a male donor with esophageal squamous cell carcinoma. CDR3 amino acids: CASRPGQMELANYGYTF. DNA of the CDR3: TGTGCCAGCAGACCGGGACAGATGGAGTTAGCTAACTATGGCTACACCTTC.